This T cell receptor (beta chain) derives from a study of response to subunit inactivated influenza vaccine. Study results and limitations: Authors proposed each seasonal influenza vaccination draws in few new T cells.

TCRdb ran MiXCR on the RT-PCR reads and lists one entry per CDR3 protein. Of some 480,000 distinct CDR3 sequences listed, about a tenth are singletons. In its sample, this clonotype was seen many times. Its target is not known. CDR1 is SGDLS and CDR2 is YYNGEE in the germline V gene. The CDR3 runs to 16 residues. With 4 bases clipped from V and 7 bases from J, the junction kept 14 bases outside the gene matches. This TCR was recovered from a middle-aged man who received an inactivated influenza vaccine. The V gene is TRBV9, the J gene TRBJ2-1; 7 bases are a match to TRBD2. The starting material was PBMCs from blood, obtained 45 days after vaccination. The CDR3 loop is CASSPGTTLKGNEQFF. CDR3 sequence (DNA): TGTGCCAGCAGCCCGGGGACTACCTTAAAGGGAAATGAGCAGTTCTTC.